This TCR beta chain was found in a study of blood T cell repertoires in COVID-19. Per germline, CDR1 SGHTA and CDR2 FQGNSA. This CDR3 spans 14 amino acids. V trimming: 4 bases; J trimming: 0 bases; junction bases outside the gene matches: 0. Recruits, aged about 18 to 89 years, lived in 25 or so US areas. The assay was immunoSEQ multiplex PCR, and TCRdb's table has in-frame clones only and misses some. The table records about 260,000 clones, 86% of them present only once. The source of this sequence is a woman aged 50 to 65 who had recovered from COVID-19. V is TRBV7-2 and J is TRBJ2-3, with TRBD2 matching over 8 bases. The sequenced sample was PBMCs or T cells enriched from blood (not recorded which). CDR3 loop: CASSSSGSTDTQYF. Here the CDR3 DNA reads TGTGCCAGCAGCTCTAGCGGGAGCACAGATACGCAGTATTTT.